This TCR beta chain was obtained from a study of shared clonotypes between healthy human individuals. Naive CD8 cells, CD45RO-negative and positively selected for CCR7, excluded terminally differentiated effector memory CD45RA+ cells. Donors, without exception, were Caucasian adults residing in Nashville, Tennessee. Points on this clone: Antigen unknown.

Germline V CDR1 and CDR2: MNHEY, SVGAGI. V shed 6 bases, J shed 10 bases, and the junction held 8 bases outside the gene matches. The CDR3 extends over 15 amino acids. Overall study results and limits: Some naive CD4 clonotypes, around 5%, turned up in common across several donors.

For every subset, genomic DNA was evenly distributed across several immunoSEQ plates. Clones were sequenced by immunoSEQ multiplex PCR, and TCRdb holds only the in-frame ones, with some missing. The data contain more than 2 million clones, about 95% of them singletons. Sequencing was performed on naive CD8+ T cells sorted from blood. The V call is TRBV6-5, the J call TRBJ2-1; 14 nucleotides match TRBD2. The sequence was obtained from a man in his late teens or twenties in good health. CDR3: CASRLTSGGAIEQFF. CDR3 sequence (DNA): TGTGCCAGCAGACTGACTAGCGGGGGGGCGATCGAGCAGTTCTTC.